A selection of T cell receptor beta chains follows, all from one sample in a study of graft-versus-host responses after intestinal transplantation. Profiled with immunoSEQ multiplex PCR; TCRdb holds only in-frame clones, not every one. Among about 97,000 clones, 80% to 95% were seen once, and the ten largest hold 15% to 20%. The sample here was PBMCs, taken approximately 420 days after intestinal transplant. The receptors were sampled from a human patient who received an intestinal transplant, so some T cells may come from the graft donor. Both conserved end residues are part of each CDR3. D genes are given only for firm matches. For some rows the clone size is stated as once, few or many, or as a class when expanded; others skip it.

D gene	V gene	J gene	clone size	CDR3 DNA	CDR3 protein
.	TRBV5-1	TRBJ1-1	.	TGCGCCAGCAAGGGAGGCACTGAAGCTTTCTTT	CASKGGTEAFF
TRBD2	TRBV19	TRBJ2-7	.	TGTGCCAGTAGTATCATTCAGCGGGGGAACTACGAGCAGTACTTC	CASSIIQRGNYEQYF
.	TRBV10-1	TRBJ1-2	.	TGCGCCAGCAGACGGGGTCGCTACACCTTC	CASRRGRYTF
.	TRBV6-5	TRBJ2-7	.	TGTGCCAGCAGTTACTCGAGTGGGGGGCTCTACGAGCAGTACTTC	CASSYSSGGLYEQYF
.	TRBV27	TRBJ2-6	.	TGTGCCAGCAGTTTAGCAGGGGCTGGGGCCAACGTCCTGACTTTC	CASSLAGAGANVLTF
TRBD2	TRBV11-2	TRBJ2-1	.	TGTGCCAGCAGCTTTACTAGCGGGGCGTTCAATGAGCAGTTCTTC	CASSFTSGAFNEQFF
.	TRBV6-1	TRBJ2-3	.	TGTGCCAGCAGTGCCCTACCCTATACGCAGTATTTT	CASSALPYTQYF
.	TRBV9	TRBJ2-7	.	TGTGCCAGCAGCGCAACAGGGATTGGATACGAGCAGTACTTC	CASSATGIGYEQYF
.	TRBV6-1	TRBJ1-1	.	TGTGCCAGCACCCGGACACCTCTGAACACTGAAGCTTTCTTT	CASTRTPLNTEAFF
.	TRBV18	TRBJ2-7	.	TGTGCCAGCTCAAGAACAGACAGCTCCTACGAGCAGTACTTC	CASSRTDSSYEQYF
.	TRBV7-8	TRBJ2-3	.	TGTGCCAGCAGCCCGCCGACTATCACAGATACGCAGTATTTT	CASSPPTITDTQYF
.	TRBV10-1	TRBJ1-6	.	TGCGCCAGCAGTCTCACAGAATCCAATTCACCCCTCCACTTT	CASSLTESNSPLHF
.	TRBV6-6	TRBJ1-1	.	TGTGCCAGCAGTTATACCCAGGGTATGGGGACTGAAGCTTTCTTT	CASSYTQGMGTEAFF
.	TRBV9	TRBJ2-7	.	TGTGCCAGCAGTGGCTTTGGGTCCTACGAGCAGTACTTC	CASSGFGSYEQYF
.	TRBV5-1	TRBJ1-2	.	TGCGCCAGCAGCGCAGGGACTAACTATGGCTACACCTTC	CASSAGTNYGYTF
.	TRBV7-9	TRBJ1-1	.	TGTGCCAGCAGCCCCGAGGGGGAGGCTGAAGCTTTCTTT	CASSPEGEAEAFF
.	TRBV27	TRBJ1-2	.	TGTGCCAGCAGTTTATCCTCCAGCCTGAGGTATGGCTACACCTTC	CASSLSSSLRYGYTF
.	TRBV6-5	TRBJ2-1	.	TGTGCCAGCAGCTGGAGACCTAACGGCAATGAGCAGTTCTTC	CASSWRPNGNEQFF
TRBD1	TRBV18	TRBJ1-6	.	TGTGCCAGCTCGTTTAGACAGGGGCCGGAGTCATCACCCCTCCACTTT	CASSFRQGPESSPLHF
.	TRBV6-5	TRBJ2-5	.	TGTGCCAGCAGTTACGGTGGGGGTTGGGGACAAGAGACCCAGTACTTC	CASSYGGGWGQETQYF
.	TRBV7-8	TRBJ1-1	.	TGTGCCAGCAGCTTAGCGGGGAGGACTGAAGCTTTCTTT	CASSLAGRTEAFF
TRBD2	TRBV7-9	TRBJ2-1	.	TGTGCCAGCACGGGGGGACTAGCGGTGACCACCTCCTACAATGAGCAGTTCTTC	CASTGGLAVTTSYNEQFF
.	TRBV7-9	TRBJ2-2	.	TGTGCCAGCGGGGACCCCTTCACCGGGGAGCTGTTTTTT	CASGDPFTGELFF
TRBD1	TRBV5-6	TRBJ2-2	.	TGTGCCGGATCGACAGGGGTGAACACCGGGGAGCTGTTTTTT	CAGSTGVNTGELFF
.	TRBV6-5	TRBJ2-7	few	TGTGCCAGCAGTCGCCACCAGGGGGGAGTGGGGGAGCAGTACTTC	CASSRHQGGVGEQYF
TRBD1	TRBV29-1	TRBJ2-6	.	TGCAGCGTTCCCGACAGGGGTAACCATTTTGGGGCCAACGTCCTGACTTTC	CSVPDRGNHFGANVLTF
TRBD2	TRBV6-6	TRBJ2-7	.	TGTGCCAGCAGTTTGACTAGCGGGGGCTACGAGCAGTACTTC	CASSLTSGGYEQYF
TRBD1	TRBV2	TRBJ1-5	.	TGTGCCAGCAGTCAAGTCCAAACCGACAGGGTAGGGGATCAGCCCCAGCATTTT	CASSQVQTDRVGDQPQHF
.	TRBV7-2	TRBJ2-4	.	TGTGCCAGCAGCTTAGGGTTACAGGCAAAAAACATTCAGTACTTC	CASSLGLQAKNIQYF
.	TRBV29-1	TRBJ2-6	few	TGCAGCGTTGATGACTCTGGGGCCAACGTCCTGACTTTC	CSVDDSGANVLTF
.	TRBV19	TRBJ1-1	.	TGTGCCAGTAGTATGGTGGGGACTGAAGCTTTCTTT	CASSMVGTEAFF
.	TRBV25-1	TRBJ2-7	.	TGTGCCAGCAGTGAAGACTTTACCTACGAGCAGTACTTC	CASSEDFTYEQYF
.	TRBV7-3	TRBJ1-2	.	TGTGCCAGCAGCTTAAGGGGGGACACCCAATTATATGGCTACACCTTC	CASSLRGDTQLYGYTF
.	TRBV12-5	TRBJ2-7	.	TGTGCTAGTGGTTTGGGGGGCGGAACCTACGAGCAGTACTTC	CASGLGGGTYEQYF
TRBD2	TRBV10-3	TRBJ2-2	once	TGTGCCATCAGTGACCCGGGACTAGCCGATACCGGGGAGCTGTTTTTT	CAISDPGLADTGELFF
.	TRBV5-6	TRBJ1-4	.	TGTGCCAGCAGCTTAGTAGGCAGGGCTAATGAAAAACTGTTTTTT	CASSLVGRANEKLFF
.	TRBV6-5	TRBJ1-1	once	TGTGCCAGCAGTTACCCGGGAGAAGAAGCTTTCTTT	CASSYPGEEAFF
.	TRBV6-5	TRBJ1-3	.	TGTGCCAGCAGTGCTAGGAGCTCTGGAAACACCATATATTTT	CASSARSSGNTIYF
.	TRBV2	TRBJ1-1	.	TGTGCCAGCAGTGAAGAAGGGGTCACTGAAGCTTTCTTT	CASSEEGVTEAFF
.	TRBV30	TRBJ1-5	.	TGTGCCGGAGGGGGACGCACCCAGCATTTT	CAGGGRTQHF
.	TRBV4-1	TRBJ1-1	once	TGCGCCAGCAGCCAAGAGGGGGGGGGTGGGACTGAAGCTTTCTTT	CASSQEGGGGTEAFF
TRBD2	TRBV9	TRBJ2-1	.	TGTGCCAGCAGCGCCCTAGCGGGGGCTGGGGATGAGCAGTTCTTC	CASSALAGAGDEQFF
.	TRBV28	TRBJ2-1	.	TGTGCCAGCAGTCCACTAAAACGACAGGAGCTCTACAATGAGCAGTTCTTC	CASSPLKRQELYNEQFF
.	TRBV11-2	TRBJ2-3	.	TGTGCCAGCAGCCAGCAGGGGGGCGGTCGTTCAGATACGCAGTATTTT	CASSQQGGGRSDTQYF
.	TRBV10-3	TRBJ2-7	.	TGTGCCATCAGTGAGTCGACAGTAGACGAGCAGTACTTC	CAISESTVDEQYF
TRBD1	TRBV13	TRBJ2-7	.	TGTGCCAGCAGCCTCAGGACAGGGGGCGGCGAGCAGTACTTC	CASSLRTGGGEQYF
TRBD1	TRBV2	TRBJ2-7	.	TGTGCCAGCAAGTCCCCGGGACAGGGCTACGAGCAGTACTTC	CASKSPGQGYEQYF
TRBD1	TRBV19	TRBJ1-1	once	TGTGCCAGTAGTATGGACAGGGGGGCTTTCTTT	CASSMDRGAFF
TRBD1	TRBV9	TRBJ1-1	once	TGTGCCAGCAGCGCAGGGGGCACTACAGCTGAAGCTTTCTTT	CASSAGGTTAEAFF
.	TRBV7-9	TRBJ2-5	.	TGTGCCAGCAGCTTCCACTCCCAAGAGACCCAGTACTTC	CASSFHSQETQYF
.	TRBV7-3	TRBJ2-7	.	TGTGCCAGCAGCTTGACCCCGGGCCACTACGAGCAGTACTTC	CASSLTPGHYEQYF
.	TRBV6-5	TRBJ1-5	.	TGTGCCAGCAGTTACTCCGGGGATCGGAATCAGCCCCAGCATTTT	CASSYSGDRNQPQHF
.	TRBV5-3	TRBJ1-2	.	TGTGCCAACGGCCAGCTCGGGGGACCGGTTGGTAGTGGCTACACCTTC	CANGQLGGPVGSGYTF
.	TRBV19	TRBJ1-2	.	TGTGCCAGTAGCCCGGACAGTTCGGGTGGCTACACCTTC	CASSPDSSGGYTF
TRBD1	TRBV28	TRBJ2-7	.	TGTGCCAGCAGAGGTAGCAGGGGGATCTACGAGCAGTACTTC	CASRGSRGIYEQYF
TRBD1	TRBV27	TRBJ1-1	.	TGTGCCAGCAGTTGGGACAGGCGAACTGAAGCTTTCTTT	CASSWDRRTEAFF